Given below is one T cell receptor (beta chain) in context. Its target is not known. The V end was cut by 4 bases, the J end by 6 bases, with 14 bases between. The CDR3 sequence is 13 residues long. Germline V lookup: CDR1 SGHRS, CDR2 YFSETQ. This sample is part of a study of cytomegalovirus exposure and HLA in healthy donors. Study-level results: Overall, about 160 TCR beta chains were annotated as cytomegalovirus-associated. No immune exposure information besides CMV serostatus was available. The classifier was said to identify cytomegalovirus status with high specificity and sensitivity. According to an earlier analysis, most TCR beta V segments yielded productive rearrangements about 87% or about 30% of the time.

Primers included in the PCR were 60 Vbeta and 13 Jbeta primers. Data came from immunoSEQ multiplex PCR; TCRdb stores just in-frame clones and leaves some out. In the table there are 150,000 to 200,000 clones, around 83% of which are singletons. The clonotype comes from a middle-aged man in good health and CMV-seropositive. This chain connects TRBV5-1 to TRBJ2-7; D is unresolved. Sequencing was performed on PBMCs. The CDR3 loop reads CASSLVGSGEQYF. The CDR3 DNA sequence: TGCGCCAGCAGCCTCGTAGGATCGGGCGAGCAGTACTTC.